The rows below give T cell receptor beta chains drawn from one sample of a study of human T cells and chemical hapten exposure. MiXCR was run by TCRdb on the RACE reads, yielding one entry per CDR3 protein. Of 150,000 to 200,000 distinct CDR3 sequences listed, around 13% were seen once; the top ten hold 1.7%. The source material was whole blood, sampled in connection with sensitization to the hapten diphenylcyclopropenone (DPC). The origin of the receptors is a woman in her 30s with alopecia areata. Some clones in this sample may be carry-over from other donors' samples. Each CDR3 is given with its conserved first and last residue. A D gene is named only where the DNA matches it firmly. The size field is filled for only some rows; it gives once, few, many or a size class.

CDR3aa: CSAARPPSAGGYNEQFF
CDR3nt: TGCAGCGCCGCGAGGCCCCCCTCGGCAGGGGGGTACAATGAGCAGTTCTTC
v_gene: TRBV29-1
j_gene: TRBJ2-1
d_gene: .
abundance: few

CDR3aa: CASSPPSNTGELFF
CDR3nt: TGTGCCAGCAGTCCCCCGTCGAACACCGGGGAGCTGTTTTTT
v_gene: TRBV12-3/TRBV12-4
j_gene: TRBJ2-2
d_gene: .
abundance: .

CDR3aa: CASSQGYQGEAFF
CDR3nt: TGTGCCAGCAGCCAAGGATATCAGGGCGAAGCTTTCTTT
v_gene: TRBV3-1
j_gene: TRBJ1-1
d_gene: .
abundance: few

CDR3aa: CSARAPPDRGLLFRTDTQYF
CDR3nt: TGCAGTGCTAGAGCTCCCCCGGACAGGGGTCTACTCTTTCGCACAGATACGCAGTATTTT
v_gene: TRBV20-1
j_gene: TRBJ2-3
d_gene: TRBD1
abundance: .

CDR3aa: CASKFQGQGAYEQYF
CDR3nt: TGTGCCAGCAAGTTTCAGGGACAGGGGGCCTACGAGCAGTACTTC
v_gene: TRBV27
j_gene: TRBJ2-7
d_gene: TRBD1
abundance: many

CDR3aa: CSVASGNLYNEQFF
CDR3nt: TGCAGCGTTGCTAGCGGGAACCTATACAATGAGCAGTTCTTC
v_gene: TRBV29-1
j_gene: TRBJ2-1
d_gene: TRBD2
abundance: few

CDR3aa: CASSTRFAGELFF
CDR3nt: TGTGCCAGCAGCACCAGATTTGCCGGGGAGCTGTTTTTT
v_gene: TRBV7-8
j_gene: TRBJ2-2
d_gene: .
abundance: .

CDR3aa: CASRLAGSAQETQYF
CDR3nt: TGTGCCAGCAGGCTAGCGGGATCCGCACAAGAGACCCAGTACTTC
v_gene: TRBV28
j_gene: TRBJ2-5
d_gene: TRBD2
abundance: .

CDR3aa: CASNSLSGNEQFF
CDR3nt: TGTGCCAGCAACAGTCTCTCGGGGAACGAGCAGTTCTTC
v_gene: TRBV7-6
j_gene: TRBJ2-1
d_gene: .
abundance: few

CDR3aa: CSGGENTGELFF
CDR3nt: TGCAGCGGTGGGGAGAACACCGGGGAGCTGTTTTTT
v_gene: TRBV29-1
j_gene: TRBJ2-2
d_gene: .
abundance: .

CDR3aa: CASSRLNEQFF
CDR3nt: TGTGCCAGCAGCCGTTTGAATGAGCAGTTCTTC
v_gene: TRBV28
j_gene: TRBJ2-1
d_gene: .
abundance: .

CDR3aa: CSASWPTGAADTQYF
CDR3nt: TGCAGTGCTAGTTGGCCGACAGGGGCGGCAGATACGCAGTATTTT
v_gene: TRBV20-1
j_gene: TRBJ2-3
d_gene: TRBD1
abundance: .

CDR3aa: CASSPTRAVNTEAFF
CDR3nt: TGTGCCAGCTCACCGACGAGGGCGGTGAACACTGAAGCTTTCTTT
v_gene: TRBV18
j_gene: TRBJ1-1
d_gene: .
abundance: .

CDR3aa: CASSGRQGASNQPQHF
CDR3nt: TGTGCCAGCAGTGGACGACAGGGGGCGAGCAATCAGCCCCAGCATTTT
v_gene: TRBV2
j_gene: TRBJ1-5
d_gene: TRBD1
abundance: many

CDR3aa: CASSVAAGGPGEQFF
CDR3nt: TGTGCCAGCAGCGTAGCGGCGGGGGGGCCTGGTGAGCAGTTCTTC
v_gene: TRBV9
j_gene: TRBJ2-1
d_gene: TRBD2
abundance: few

CDR3aa: CASSQALAGRTDTQYF
CDR3nt: TGTGCCAGCAGCCAAGCTTTGGCGGGACGCACAGATACGCAGTATTTT
v_gene: TRBV3-1
j_gene: TRBJ2-3
d_gene: .
abundance: few

CDR3aa: CASSWTTEGPQHF
CDR3nt: TGTGCCAGCAGTTGGACGACAGAGGGGCCCCAGCATTTT
v_gene: TRBV6-2/TRBV6-3
j_gene: TRBJ1-5
d_gene: .
abundance: few

CDR3aa: CSVGLETQYF
CDR3nt: TGCAGCGTTGGACTTGAGACCCAGTACTTC
v_gene: TRBV29-1
j_gene: TRBJ2-5
d_gene: .
abundance: once

CDR3aa: CASSPDRIPYEQYF
CDR3nt: TGCGCCAGCAGCCCGGACAGGATTCCGTACGAGCAGTACTTC
v_gene: TRBV5-1
j_gene: TRBJ2-7
d_gene: TRBD1
abundance: .